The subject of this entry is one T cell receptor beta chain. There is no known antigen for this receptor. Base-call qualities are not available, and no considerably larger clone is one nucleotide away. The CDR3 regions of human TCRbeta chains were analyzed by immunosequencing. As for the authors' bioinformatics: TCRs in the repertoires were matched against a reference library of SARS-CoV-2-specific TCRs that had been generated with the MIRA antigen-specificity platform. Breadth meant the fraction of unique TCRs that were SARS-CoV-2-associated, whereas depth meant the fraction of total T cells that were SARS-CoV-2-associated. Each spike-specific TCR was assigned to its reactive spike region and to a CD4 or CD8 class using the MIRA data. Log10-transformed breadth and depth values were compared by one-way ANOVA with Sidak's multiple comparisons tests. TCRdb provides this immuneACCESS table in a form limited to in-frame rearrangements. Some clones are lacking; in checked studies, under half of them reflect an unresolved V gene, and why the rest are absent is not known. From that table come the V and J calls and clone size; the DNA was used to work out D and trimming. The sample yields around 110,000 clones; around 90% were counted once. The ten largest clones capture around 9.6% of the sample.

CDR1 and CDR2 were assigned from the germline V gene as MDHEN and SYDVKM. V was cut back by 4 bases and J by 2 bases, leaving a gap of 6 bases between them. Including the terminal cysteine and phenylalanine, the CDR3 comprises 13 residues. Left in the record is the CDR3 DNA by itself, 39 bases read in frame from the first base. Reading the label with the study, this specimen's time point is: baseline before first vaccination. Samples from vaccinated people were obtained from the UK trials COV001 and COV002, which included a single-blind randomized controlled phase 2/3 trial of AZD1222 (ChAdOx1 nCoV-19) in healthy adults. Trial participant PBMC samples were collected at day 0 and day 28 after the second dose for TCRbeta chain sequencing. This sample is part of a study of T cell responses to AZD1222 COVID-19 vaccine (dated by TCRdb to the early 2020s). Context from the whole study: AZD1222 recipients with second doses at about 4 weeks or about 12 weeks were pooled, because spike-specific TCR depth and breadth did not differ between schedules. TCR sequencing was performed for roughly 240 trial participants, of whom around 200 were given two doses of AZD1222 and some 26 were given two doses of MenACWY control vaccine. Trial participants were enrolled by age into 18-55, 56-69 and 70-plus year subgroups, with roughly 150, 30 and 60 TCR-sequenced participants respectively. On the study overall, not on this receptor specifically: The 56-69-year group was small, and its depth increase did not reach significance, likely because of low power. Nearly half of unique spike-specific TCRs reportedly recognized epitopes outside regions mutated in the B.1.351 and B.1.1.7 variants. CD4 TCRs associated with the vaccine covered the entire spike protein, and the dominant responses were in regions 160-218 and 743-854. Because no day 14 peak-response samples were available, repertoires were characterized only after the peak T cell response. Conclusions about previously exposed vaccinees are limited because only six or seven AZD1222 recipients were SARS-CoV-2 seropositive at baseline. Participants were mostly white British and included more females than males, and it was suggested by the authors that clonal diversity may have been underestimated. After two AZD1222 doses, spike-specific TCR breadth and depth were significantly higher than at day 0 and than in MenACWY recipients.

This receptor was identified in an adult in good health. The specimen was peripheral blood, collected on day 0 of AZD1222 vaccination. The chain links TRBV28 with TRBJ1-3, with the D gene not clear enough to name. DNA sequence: TGTGCCAGCAGTTCCACAGCTGGAAACACCATATATTTT. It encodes CASSSTAGNTIYF.